A selection of T cell receptor beta chains follows, all from one sample in a study of blood T cell repertoires in COVID-19. Using immunoSEQ multiplex PCR, the repertoire was profiled, and TCRdb retains in-frame clones only, with some absent. The sample lists roughly 110,000 clones, approximately 91% occurring once. The sequencing sample was made of peripheral blood. These receptors all come from a woman in her seventies who had recovered from COVID-19. Both conserved end residues are part of each CDR3. The D gene is left open where the match is weak. Clone size appears in some rows only: once, few, many, or a class for an expanded clone.

v_call,clone_size,j_call,d_call,cdr3_nt,cdr3_aa
TRBV4-1,NA,TRBJ2-7,TRBD2,TGCGCCAGCAGCCAGATAGGGCAGCGGCGGGGGGAGCAGTACTTC,CASSQIGQRRGEQYF
TRBV6-6,NA,TRBJ2-7,NA,TGTGCCAGCAGTTACGTGGCGGTGAGCTCCTACGAGCAGTACTTC,CASSYVAVSSYEQYF
TRBV5-5,NA,TRBJ1-6,NA,TGTGCCAGCAGCTTGGCCGGCGGGGACTCACCCCTCCACTTT,CASSLAGGDSPLHF
TRBV2,NA,TRBJ2-6,NA,TGTGCCAGCAGTGGAGTTGTTAGGGCCAACGTCCTGACTTTC,CASSGVVRANVLTF
TRBV18,NA,TRBJ2-1,TRBD1,TGTGCCAGCTCACCGGGACAGGGAGCACAGTTCTTC,CASSPGQGAQFF
TRBV5-6,NA,TRBJ1-1,NA,TGTGCCAGCAGCTTGGTCCGTAACACTGAAGCTTTCTTT,CASSLVRNTEAFF
TRBV4-3,NA,TRBJ2-2,TRBD2,TGCGCCAGCAGCCGGGGGGGAGCGGGAGGCCCTAACACCGGGGAGCTGTTTTTT,CASSRGGAGGPNTGELFF
TRBV7-2,NA,TRBJ1-1,NA,TGTGCCATCTCTACGACAGGACCCATGAACACTGAAGCTTTCTTT,CAISTTGPMNTEAFF
TRBV14,NA,TRBJ1-3,NA,TGTGCCAGCAGCGGAACCGGGGGAAACACCATATATTTT,CASSGTGGNTIYF
TRBV4-2,NA,TRBJ1-2,NA,TGTGCCAGCAGCCACCGTGACAGACCCTATGGCTACACCTTC,CASSHRDRPYGYTF
TRBV5-4,NA,TRBJ2-2,TRBD2,TGTGCCAGCAGCTTCGCAGCGGGACACACCGGGGAGCTGTTTTTT,CASSFAAGHTGELFF
TRBV5-4,NA,TRBJ2-7,NA,TGTGCCAGCAGCCCCGATCTAGCGCACGAGCAGTACTTC,CASSPDLAHEQYF
TRBV28,NA,TRBJ2-1,TRBD1,TGTGCCAGCAGTGCCCAGCTACAGGGGAAGCCGAGGTTCTTC,CASSAQLQGKPRFF
TRBV19,NA,TRBJ2-1,TRBD2,TGTGCCAGTAGTCCTCCTCCGGGACTAGCGGGGGGCGATGAGCAGTTCTTC,CASSPPPGLAGGDEQFF
TRBV5-1,NA,TRBJ2-7,TRBD2,TGCGCCAGCAGCTTCGGTAGCGGGAGATCCTACGAGCAGTACTTC,CASSFGSGRSYEQYF
TRBV6-5,NA,TRBJ2-4,NA,TGTGCCAGCAGCCGCGGAGGAGCCAAAAACATTCAGTACTTC,CASSRGGAKNIQYF
TRBV4-3,once,TRBJ2-7,TRBD2,TGCGCCAGCAGCTTAGGGACTAGCGGGAGTAGGTCCTACGAGCAGTACTTC,CASSLGTSGSRSYEQYF
TRBV18,NA,TRBJ1-5,NA,TGTGCCAGCTCACCGAGTATTGGTCGCAATCAGCCCCAGCATTTT,CASSPSIGRNQPQHF
TRBV7-7,NA,TRBJ2-5,NA,TGTGCTAGCAGCCTCACTAGCTTGGAGACCCAGTACTTC,CASSLTSLETQYF
TRBV28,few,TRBJ1-5,NA,TGTGCCAGCAGTCCCCGACAGGAGAATCAGCCCCAGCATTTT,CASSPRQENQPQHF
TRBV20-1,NA,TRBJ1-1,NA,TGCAGTGCTAGGAAGCGGGTAGAAGCTTTCTTT,CSARKRVEAFF
TRBV7-2,NA,TRBJ2-7,TRBD2,TGTGCCAGCAGCCCCAACGCGGTAGCGGGCTACGAGCAGTACTTC,CASSPNAVAGYEQYF
TRBV2,NA,TRBJ2-5,NA,TGTGCCAGCAGTGACGGGCAGGGCCAAGAGACCCAGTACTTC,CASSDGQGQETQYF
TRBV5-1,NA,TRBJ1-4,NA,TGCGCCAGCAGCCCCTCAGGACAGCCCGAGCTCGGTGAAAAACTGTTTTTT,CASSPSGQPELGEKLFF
TRBV11-2,NA,TRBJ1-1,NA,TGTGCCAGCAGCGTACAAATGAACACTGAAGCTTTCTTT,CASSVQMNTEAFF
TRBV19,NA,TRBJ2-7,NA,TGTGCCAGTAGCTCCCCCAACGACTATTACGAGCAGTACTTC,CASSSPNDYYEQYF
TRBV7-2,NA,TRBJ1-1,TRBD1,TGTGCCAGCAGTGACGACAGGGCTGAAGCTTTCTTT,CASSDDRAEAFF
TRBV28,few,TRBJ2-7,NA,TGTGCCAGCAACCCCATTCAGGGCCTCTCCTACGAGCAGTACTTC,CASNPIQGLSYEQYF
TRBV9,NA,TRBJ1-3,NA,TGTGCCAGCAGCGTAGGGCTCAGCTCTGGAAACACCATATATTTT,CASSVGLSSGNTIYF
TRBV7-9,NA,TRBJ2-2,TRBD1,TGTGCCAGCAGCACTACCGGGACAGGGCGCGGGGAGCTGTTTTTT,CASSTTGTGRGELFF
TRBV5-6,once,TRBJ1-4,NA,TGTGCCAGCAGCTTAGCACCCCGTGGTAAGCTGTTTTTT,CASSLAPRGKLFF
TRBV6-5,NA,TRBJ2-3,TRBD2,TGTGCCAGCGCCTGGGGGGGTTCGAATACGCAGTATTTT,CASAWGGSNTQYF
TRBV29-1,NA,TRBJ2-5,TRBD1,TGCAGCGCCCGGACAGGGGGACGAGAGACCCAGTACTTC,CSARTGGRETQYF
TRBV29-1,NA,TRBJ2-7,TRBD2,TGCAGCGTTATAGGTGGGACTAGCGGGGGGTGGGTGCAGTACTTC,CSVIGGTSGGWVQYF
TRBV30,NA,TRBJ2-3,NA,TGTGCCTGGAGGCGGGGGCCCGCCGGGGATACGCAGTATTTT,CAWRRGPAGDTQYF
TRBV12-3/TRBV12-4,NA,TRBJ1-1,NA,TGTGCCAGCAGTTTACGGACATTTAGTGAAGCTTTCTTT,CASSLRTFSEAFF
TRBV28,NA,TRBJ1-3,NA,TGTGCCGGACAAACAGGGCGCGGAAACACCATATATTTT,CAGQTGRGNTIYF
TRBV4-3,NA,TRBJ1-6,NA,TGCGCCAGCAGCCAAGCAGGGACACTAAATTCACCCCTCCACTTT,CASSQAGTLNSPLHF
TRBV21-1,NA,TRBJ2-3,NA,TGTGCCAGCAGCACCCCGATAGCGGGAATCACAGATACGCAGTATTTT,CASSTPIAGITDTQYF
TRBV19,few,TRBJ2-1,TRBD1,TGTGCCACGGGAACGGGGGACAGGCCCCTCTACAATGAGCAGTTCTTC,CATGTGDRPLYNEQFF
TRBV7-2,NA,TRBJ2-1,TRBD1,TGTGCCAGCAGCCAAACAAGCGCGGGACAGGGTTACAATGAGCAGTTCTTC,CASSQTSAGQGYNEQFF
TRBV3-1/TRBV3-2,NA,TRBJ2-3,NA,TGTGCCAGCAGCCGGCGGCGTACCGATACGCAGTATTTT,CASSRRRTDTQYF
TRBV7-2,NA,TRBJ2-4,TRBD2,TGTGCCAGCAGCTTTAGGCTAGCGGGGGCCAGGGCCCAGTACTTC,CASSFRLAGARAQYF
TRBV20-1,NA,TRBJ1-2,NA,TGCAGTGCTAGAGGAGCCCATGGCTACACCTTC,CSARGAHGYTF
TRBV5-4,NA,TRBJ1-2,NA,TGTGCCAGCAGCCCCGGGGGAGAGAGGTATGGCTACACCTTC,CASSPGGERYGYTF
TRBV7-8,NA,TRBJ1-6,TRBD1,TGTGCCAGCAGCTCAGGGGGTGCCTATAATTCACCCCTCCACTTT,CASSSGGAYNSPLHF
TRBV28,NA,TRBJ1-5,TRBD1,TGTGCCAGCTGGGCCCCTGACAGGGGTAGCAATCAGCCCCAGCATTTT,CASWAPDRGSNQPQHF
TRBV7-2,NA,TRBJ1-4,NA,TGTGCCAGCAGTCTATACTTCGACAGTATGGGTAAAAAACTGTTTTTT,CASSLYFDSMGKKLFF
TRBV27,NA,TRBJ2-3,NA,TGTGCCAGCAGTTTATGGGCGGGACCCACAGATACGCAGTATTTT,CASSLWAGPTDTQYF
TRBV6-2/TRBV6-3,NA,TRBJ2-2,TRBD2,TGTGCCAGCAGTTCGACTAGCGGGGGGGCCTTGTCCGGGGAGCTGTTTTTT,CASSSTSGGALSGELFF
TRBV5-1,NA,TRBJ2-7,NA,TGCGCCAGCAGCTTTAGACTGGCATCCTACGAGCAGTACTTC,CASSFRLASYEQYF
TRBV7-2,NA,TRBJ1-6,TRBD1,TGTGCCAGCAGCTCTGACAGGGGGCGATCCTACTATAATTCACCCCTCCACTTT,CASSSDRGRSYYNSPLHF
TRBV4-3,NA,TRBJ2-2,NA,TGCGCCAGCAGCCAAGACGGGGTGTTGGAGCTGTTTTTT,CASSQDGVLELFF
TRBV9,NA,TRBJ2-3,TRBD2,TGTGCCAGCAAAAGCGCGGGAGGGACAGATACGCAGTATTTT,CASKSAGGTDTQYF